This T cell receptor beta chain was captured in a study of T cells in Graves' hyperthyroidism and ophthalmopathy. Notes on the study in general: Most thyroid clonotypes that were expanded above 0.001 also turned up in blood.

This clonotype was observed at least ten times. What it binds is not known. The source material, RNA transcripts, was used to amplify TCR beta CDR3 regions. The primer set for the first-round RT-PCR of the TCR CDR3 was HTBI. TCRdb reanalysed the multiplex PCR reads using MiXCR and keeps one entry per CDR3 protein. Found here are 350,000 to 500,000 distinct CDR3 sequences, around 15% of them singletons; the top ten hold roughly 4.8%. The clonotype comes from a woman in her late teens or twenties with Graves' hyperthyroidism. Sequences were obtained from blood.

Here the CDR3 reads CASSGMSANTGELFF. The CDR3 DNA reads as TGTGCCAGCAGCGGAATGAGCGCGAACACCGGGGAGCTGTTTTTT. This rearrangement joins TRBV11-2 to TRBJ2-2, with D unclear. Germline V gene sequence: CDR1 SGHAT, CDR2 FQNNGV. The CDR3 spans 15 residues. V gave up 5 bases and J gave up 0 bases, with 10 bases separating them.